This TCR beta chain was obtained from a study of sequential checkpoint blockade in melanoma. Study in general: Both treatment sequences were followed by maintenance nivolumab.

The method was immunoSEQ multiplex PCR; TCRdb's version includes in-frame clones alone and lacks a portion of them. The table includes over 8,500 clones, roughly three fifths detected once. The treatment is: randomized to nivolumab then ipilimumab (arm A) or the reverse (arm B). This clone has only one observation. This CDR3 is 14 amino acids long. V lost 11 bases to trimming and J lost 3 bases, with 20 bases between them. The V gene's germline CDR1 is SNHLY and CDR2 FYNNEI. This chain links TRBV2 with TRBJ2-7; D is possibly TRBD2 (6 bases). The TCR sequence derives from a human donor with melanoma. This sample comprised CD8+ T cells sorted from blood (inferred from file names), obtained from a patient given nivolumab and ipilimumab in sequence. CDR3 bases: TGTGCCTGGCGGAGGGCCTCACTTTACTACGAGCAGTACTTC. Translation gives CAWRRASLYYEQYF. The whole variable domain, filled in from reference TRBV2 and TRBJ2-7, reads EPEVTQTPSHQVTQMGQEVILRCVPISNHLYFYWYRQILGQKVEFLVSFYNNEISEKSEIFDDQFSVERPDGSNFTLKIRSTKLEDSAMYFCAWRRASLYYEQYFGPGTRLTVT.